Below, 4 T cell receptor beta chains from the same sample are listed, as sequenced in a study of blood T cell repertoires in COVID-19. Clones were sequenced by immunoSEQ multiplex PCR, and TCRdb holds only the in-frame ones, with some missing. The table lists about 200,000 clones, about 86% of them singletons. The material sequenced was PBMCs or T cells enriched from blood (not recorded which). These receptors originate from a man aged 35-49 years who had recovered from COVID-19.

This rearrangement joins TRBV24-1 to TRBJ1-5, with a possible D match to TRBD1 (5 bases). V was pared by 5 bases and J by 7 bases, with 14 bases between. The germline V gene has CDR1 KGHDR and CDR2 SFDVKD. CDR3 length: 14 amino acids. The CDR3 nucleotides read TGTGCCACCAGTGGGCGGGGGGAAGGCCAGCCCCAGCATTTT. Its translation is CATSGRGEGQPQHF.

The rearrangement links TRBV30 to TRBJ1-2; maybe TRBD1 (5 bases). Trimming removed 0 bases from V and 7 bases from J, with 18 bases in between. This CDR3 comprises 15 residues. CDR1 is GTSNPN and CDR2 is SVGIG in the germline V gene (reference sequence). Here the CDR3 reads CAWSVGTSGGFGYTF. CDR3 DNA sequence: TGTGCCTGGAGTGTGGGGACTTCGGGGGGGTTTGGCTACACCTTC.

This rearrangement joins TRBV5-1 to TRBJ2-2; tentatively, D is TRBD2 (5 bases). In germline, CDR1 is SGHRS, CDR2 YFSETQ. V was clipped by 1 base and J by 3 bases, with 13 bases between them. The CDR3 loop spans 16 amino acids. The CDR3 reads CASSLPPGTDTGELFF. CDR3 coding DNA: TGCGCCAGCAGCTTGCCCCCGGGAACGGACACCGGGGAGCTGTTTTTT.

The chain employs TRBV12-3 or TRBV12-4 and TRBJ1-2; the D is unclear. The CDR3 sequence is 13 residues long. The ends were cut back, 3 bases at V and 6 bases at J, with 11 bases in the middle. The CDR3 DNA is TGTGCCAGCAGTTTTCTCGGCGGTAATGGCTACACCTTC. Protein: CASSFLGGNGYTF.